Shown below are 25 T cell receptor beta chains from a single sample sequenced in a study of cytomegalovirus exposure and HLA in healthy donors. The data were produced by immunoSEQ multiplex PCR, yet TCRdb's version contains in-frame clones alone and is incomplete. In the table there are 150,000 to 200,000 clones, about 85% of which are singletons. Sequencing was carried out using PBMCs. The receptor source for this set is a man aged 25-45 years in good health and CMV-seropositive.

V and J are TRBV6-4 and TRBJ1-2; 8 nucleotides align to TRBD1. Germline V gene lookup returns CDR1 MRHNA and CDR2 SNTAGT. With V trimmed by 3 bases and J by 4 bases, 10 bases remained unmatched. The CDR3 has 16 amino acids. The CDR3 spells CASSEVGAGGFYGYTF. CDR3 DNA: TGTGCCAGCAGTGAAGTCGGTGCAGGGGGCTTCTATGGCTACACCTTC.

This chain uses TRBV9 with TRBJ2-1; 7 bases agree with TRBD1. Trimming took 4 bases from V and 6 from J; bases not matched to a gene: 1. Germline V gene sequence: CDR1 SGDLS, CDR2 YYNGEE. The CDR3 is 12 amino acids. CDR3 protein: CASSSGGNEQFF. The DNA for the CDR3 is TGTGCCAGCAGCTCAGGGGGCAATGAGCAGTTCTTC.

V usage is TRBV19 and J usage is TRBJ2-2; 7 nucleotides line up with TRBD1. Trimming at V came to 2 bases and at J to 6 bases, leaving 15 bases not matched to a gene. CDR1 is LNHDA and CDR2 is SQIVND in the germline V gene (reference sequence). This CDR3 spans 18 amino acids. The CDR3, as DNA: TGTGCCAGTAGTATATCCTACCTAATGACAGGGTATTCCGGGGAGCTGTTTTTT. Its protein is CASSISYLMTGYSGELFF.

CDR3 coding DNA: TGTGCCAGCAGTTATACAGGGGCAGATACGCAGTATTTT. As protein: CASSYTGADTQYF. The chain combines TRBV27 with TRBJ2-3; 7 positions match TRBD1. V was pared by 4 bases and J by 4 bases, with 2 bases of the junction left unmatched. This CDR3 comprises 13 residues. CDR1 is MNHEY and CDR2 is SMNVEV in the germline V gene (reference sequence).

J is TRBJ2-7 and V is TRBV29-1; D may be TRBD2 (7 bases). V lost 4 bases to trimming and J lost 6 bases, with 13 bases between them. This CDR3 contains 12 residues. The V gene's germline CDR1 is SQVTM and CDR2 ANQGSEA. The CDR3 region has the DNA TGCAGCGTTGCCGGGGGGCGTCGCGAGCAGTACTTC. This gives the protein CSVAGGRREQYF.

The rearrangement links TRBV5-4 to TRBJ1-1, with 7 bases fitting TRBD1. From germline, CDR1 is SGHNT and CDR2 YYREEE (reference sequence). The CDR3 totals 15 residues. With V trimmed by 2 bases and J by 3 bases, 7 bases remained unmatched. CDR3 sequence reads: CASSFPPGGDTEAFF. The CDR3 region has the DNA TGTGCCAGCAGCTTTCCTCCAGGGGGTGACACTGAAGCTTTCTTT.

The chain combines TRBV19 with TRBJ2-3, with D tentatively TRBD2 (6 bases). CDR1 and CDR2 (germline): LNHDA, SQIVND (reference sequence). V lost 6 bases to trimming and J lost 9 bases, with 10 bases between them. The CDR3 extends over 11 amino acids. Here the CDR3 reads CASSSGDTQYF. CDR3 sequence (DNA): TGTGCCAGTAGCTCGGGGGACACGCAGTATTTT. Full variable domain (missing parts from reference TRBV19 and TRBJ2-3): DGGITQSPKYLFRKEGQNVTLSCEQNLNHDAMYWYRQDPGQGLRLIYYSQIVNDFQKGDIAEGYSVSREKKESFPLTVTSAQKNPTAFYLCASSSGDTQYFGPGTRLTVL.

This chain joins TRBV4-3 and TRBJ2-7; tentative D call: TRBD2 (5 bases). The CDR3 runs 16 residues. V was trimmed by 0 bases and J by 3 bases, leaving 15 bases between them. Per the germline V gene, CDR1 is LGHNA and CDR2 is YSLEER. The CDR3 protein is CASSQEVGSRLYEQYF. The CDR3 coding sequence is TGCGCCAGCAGCCAAGAGGTAGGGAGCAGGCTCTACGAGCAGTACTTC.

This clone showed up just once. The chain links TRBV5-8 to TRBJ1-2; D gene ambiguous. Germline CDR1 is SGHTS and CDR2 is YDEGEE. The CDR3 is 13 amino acids. Trimming left V 0 bases short and J 6 bases short, with 9 bases between. Here the CDR3 DNA reads TGTGCCAGCAGCTTGGGTTTCCTAGATGGCTACACCTTC. Protein product: CASSLGFLDGYTF.

This clone showed up just a few times. The chain links TRBV27 to TRBJ2-2; 7 bases map to TRBD1. Trimming cost V 5 bases and J 0 bases; bases outside gene matches: 3. The CDR3 length is 15 residues. Germline lookup yields CDR1 MNHEY and CDR2 SMNVEV (reference sequence). The CDR3 DNA is TGTGCCAGCAGTCTTGGACAGGCGAACACCGGGGAGCTGTTTTTT. This codes for CASSLGQANTGELFF.

This clone was picked up a small number of times. The V and J genes are TRBV19 and TRBJ1-2; 9 bases agree with TRBD1. The V gene's germline CDR1 is LNHDA and CDR2 SQIVND (reference sequence). The V and J ends lost 3 bases and 4 bases, in that order; junction bases with no gene match: 15. The CDR3 consists of 18 residues. This CDR3 is CASSIADRGRVKGYGYTF. CDR3 DNA: TGTGCCAGTAGTATCGCGGACAGGGGAAGAGTGAAGGGCTATGGCTACACCTTC.

The chain joins TRBV2 to TRBJ2-5; 12 nucleotides line up with TRBD1. CDR1 and CDR2 (germline): SNHLY, FYNNEI. The CDR3 sequence is 16 residues long. V gave up 5 bases and J gave up 3 bases; unmatched junction bases: 7. CDR3 DNA sequence: TGTGCCAGCAGTCCACCCGGGACAGGGGGCGAAGAGACCCAGTACTTC. It translates to CASSPPGTGGEETQYF.

On this clone: At one boundary the junction diverges from the germline segment, which might be a read error. The gene calls are TRBV14 and TRBJ2-3; TRBD1 matches at 9 bases. This CDR3 is 15 amino acids long. Germline V gives CDR1 SGHDN, CDR2 FVKESK. The CDR3 spells CASSQGTGSTDTQYF. Here the CDR3 DNA reads TGTGCCAGCAGTCAAGGGACAGGGAGCACAGATACGCAGTATTTT.

The CDR3 spells CASSLGHNEKLFF. The CDR3, as DNA: TGTGCCAGCAGCTTGGGCCATAATGAAAAACTGTTTTTT. This rearrangement joins TRBV7-9 to TRBJ1-4; D remains unclear. Germline V gene sequence: CDR1 SEHNR, CDR2 FQNEAQ (reference sequence). Trimming cost V 3 bases and J 4 bases, with 6 bases left between them. This CDR3 is built from 13 residues.

J is TRBJ2-1 and V is TRBV5-1, with TRBD2 matching over 9 bases. The V gene end was trimmed by 0 bases and the J gene end by 8 bases; junction bases not matched to a gene: 9. Germline V gene data show CDR1 as SGHRS and CDR2 as YFSETQ. The CDR3 consists of 16 residues. The DNA of the CDR3 is TGCGCCAGCAGCTTGGAGGGGACTAGCTTTCTATATGAGCAGTTCTTC. Translation: CASSLEGTSFLYEQFF.

J is TRBJ2-3 and V is TRBV5-6; 8 positions agree with TRBD1. Trimming removed 0 bases from V and 3 bases from J; junction bases left unmatched: 6. Per germline, CDR1 SGHDT and CDR2 YYEEEE. The CDR3 has 16 residues. CDR3 sequence: CASSLGRDRTTDTQYF. CDR3 DNA sequence: TGTGCCAGCAGCTTGGGGCGGGACAGGACGACAGATACGCAGTATTTT.

The V and J genes are TRBV2 and TRBJ2-3; 12 bases align to TRBD2. The CDR3 spans 16 residues. With V trimmed by 5 bases and J by 2 bases, 5 bases remained unmatched. The germline V gene has CDR1 SNHLY and CDR2 FYNNEI. CDR3 protein: CASSPLAGGSTDTQYF. CDR3 nucleotide sequence: TGTGCCAGCAGTCCCCTAGCGGGGGGGTCCACAGATACGCAGTATTTT.

The J gene is TRBJ2-7, the V gene TRBV6-5, with unresolved D. The CDR3 is made up of 15 amino acids. The V end lost 0 bases, the J end lost 6 bases, and 15 bases lay between the germline ends. Germline loops: CDR1 MNHEY, CDR2 SVGAGI. As DNA, the CDR3 is TGTGCCAGCAGTTACTCCCCGGGTGATACTCGCGAGCAGTACTTC. This codes for CASSYSPGDTREQYF.

In its sample, this clone was seen a few times. The chain links TRBV4-3 to TRBJ1-4; 10 bases are shared with TRBD1. In germline, CDR1 is LGHNA, CDR2 YSLEER. With 3 bases clipped from V and 8 bases from J, the junction kept 9 bases outside the gene matches. CDR3 length equals 16 residues. In DNA form, the CDR3 reads TGCGCCAGCAGCCACCGGCACGGGACAGGGGTAGAAAAACTGTTTTTT. Translated, it gives CASSHRHGTGVEKLFF.

The chain joins TRBV29-1 to TRBJ2-1; 13 positions agree with TRBD2. V shed 6 bases and J 14 bases; nucleotides not matched to a gene: 13. Germline V gene lookup returns CDR1 SQVTM and CDR2 ANQGSEA. The CDR3 has 14 residues. In DNA, the CDR3 is TGCAGCGTCCAAACTAGCGGGGGGGCGGTTTGGGAGTTCTTC. Its translation is CSVQTSGGAVWEFF.

The rearrangement uses TRBV14 and TRBJ2-7; 7 bases are a match to TRBD1. Germline V gene sequence: CDR1 SGHDN, CDR2 FVKESK. This CDR3 has 14 amino acids. V gave up 5 bases and J gave up 1 base; unmatched junction bases: 5. This CDR3 is CASSLPGQSYEQYF. CDR3 bases: TGTGCCAGCAGCTTACCGGGACAGTCCTACGAGCAGTACTTC.

V and J are TRBV28 and TRBJ2-2, with a tentative D call TRBD1 (5 bases). The ends were cut back, 5 bases at V and 8 bases at J, with 18 bases in the middle. Germline CDR1 reads MDHEN; CDR2 reads SYDVKM. The CDR3 contains 15 residues. The CDR3 protein is CASSTSGANKGELFF. The CDR3 bases are TGTGCCAGCAGTACCTCTGGGGCGAACAAGGGGGAGCTGTTTTTT.

The chain employs TRBV5-1 and TRBJ1-4; 9 bases agree with TRBD1. Trimming removed 4 bases from V and 8 bases from J; junction bases left unmatched: 9. This CDR3 comprises 15 residues. Germline V lookup: CDR1 SGHRS, CDR2 YFSETQ. CDR3 residues: CASSAGQGGREKLFF. For the CDR3, the DNA is TGCGCCAGCAGCGCGGGACAGGGTGGTAGGGAAAAACTGTTTTTT.

The V gene is TRBV19, the J gene TRBJ1-3, with D possibly matching TRBD1 (5 bases). Germline V gene lookup returns CDR1 LNHDA and CDR2 SQIVND (reference sequence). The CDR3 length is 15 residues. V was pared by 3 bases and J by 4 bases, with 13 bases between. CDR3 sequence: CASSIGQGRGNTIYF. CDR3 nucleotide sequence: TGTGCCAGTAGTATTGGGCAGGGCCGGGGAAACACCATATATTTT.

The chain couples TRBV5-8 to TRBJ2-1; 7 bases are a match to TRBD2. V lost 5 bases to trimming and J lost 3 bases; unmatched junction nucleotides: 8. The germline V gene encodes CDR1 SGHTS and CDR2 YDEGEE. CDR3 length: 15 residues. The CDR3 here is CASRGRGVGYNEQFF. CDR3 sequence (DNA): TGTGCCAGCAGGGGACGGGGGGTCGGCTACAATGAGCAGTTCTTC.